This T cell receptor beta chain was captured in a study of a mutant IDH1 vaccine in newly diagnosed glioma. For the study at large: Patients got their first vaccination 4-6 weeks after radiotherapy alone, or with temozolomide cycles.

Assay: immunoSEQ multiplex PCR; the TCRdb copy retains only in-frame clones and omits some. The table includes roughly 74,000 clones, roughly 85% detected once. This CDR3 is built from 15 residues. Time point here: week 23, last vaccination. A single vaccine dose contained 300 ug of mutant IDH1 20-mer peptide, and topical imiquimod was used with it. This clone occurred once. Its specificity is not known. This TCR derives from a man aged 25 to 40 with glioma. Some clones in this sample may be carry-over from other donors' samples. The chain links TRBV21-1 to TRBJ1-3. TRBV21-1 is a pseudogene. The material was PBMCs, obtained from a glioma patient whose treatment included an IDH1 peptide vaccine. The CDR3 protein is CASSKEGREEDTIYF. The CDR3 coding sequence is TGTGCCAGCAGCAAAGAAGGCAGGGAGGAGGACACCATATATTTT.